A single sample gave rise to the 22 T cell receptor beta chains below, sequenced in a study of T cells after posttransplantation cyclophosphamide. Repertoires were generated with immunoSEQ multiplex PCR, while TCRdb's copy carries only in-frame clones and drops some. Seen here are about 66,000 clones, 90% to 95% observed once, and the top ten hold under 3%. The sample taken for sequencing was PBMCs. The receptors were gathered from a woman aged 30 to 39 in good health and a related stem cell transplant donor.

This chain joins TRBV10-2 and TRBJ2-3, with 13 bases matching TRBD2. After removal of 0 bases from V and 0 bases from J, the junction contained 0 bases not matched to a gene. This CDR3 contains 17 residues. Germline V gene sequence: CDR1 WSHSY, CDR2 SAAADI. The CDR3 DNA reads as TGCGCCAGCAGTGAGTCGGGACTAGCGGGGAGCACAGATACGCAGTATTTT. It specifies CASSESGLAGSTDTQYF.

The rearrangement uses TRBV2 and TRBJ2-7; D call uncertain. CDR3 length equals 13 residues. CDR1 and CDR2 from the germline V gene are SNHLY and FYNNEI. Deletions cut 9 bases from V and 0 bases from J, with 12 bases between. DNA for the CDR3: TGTGCCAGTAAACCCCCTAGCTCCTACGAGCAGTACTTC. Translating it yields CASKPPSSYEQYF. Full variable domain (missing parts from reference TRBV2 and TRBJ2-7): EPEVTQTPSHQVTQMGQEVILRCVPISNHLYFYWYRQILGQKVEFLVSFYNNEISEKSEIFDDQFSVERPDGSNFTLKIRSTKLEDSAMYFCASKPPSSYEQYFGPGTRLTVT.

The J gene is TRBJ1-3, the V gene TRBV2, with D unresolved. Germline CDR1 is SNHLY and CDR2 is FYNNEI. The CDR3 covers 15 residues. V was clipped by 6 bases and J by 4 bases, with 16 bases between them. CDR3 loop: CASRRPYSAGNTIYF. The CDR3 bases are TGTGCCAGCAGGAGGCCGTATTCAGCGGGAAACACCATATATTTT.

This chain links TRBV10-3 with TRBJ1-1, with D perhaps TRBD1 (5 bases). The CDR3 totals 15 residues. Deletions cut 7 bases from V and 0 bases from J, with 15 bases between. CDR1 is ENHRY and CDR2 is SYGVKD in the germline V gene. In nucleotides, the CDR3 is TGTGCCATCAAGAATTTAGGGACCATGAACACTGAAGCTTTCTTT. Its translation is CAIKNLGTMNTEAFF.

This sequence joins TRBV28 and TRBJ2-7, with 14 positions matching TRBD2. The germline gives CDR1 MDHEN, CDR2 SYDVKM. This CDR3 comprises 17 residues. With 6 bases clipped from V and 0 bases from J, the junction kept 7 bases outside the gene matches. CDR3 coding DNA: TGTGCCAGCAGAGGGACTAGCGGGGGAGAGAGCTCCTACGAGCAGTACTTC. Its protein is CASRGTSGGESSYEQYF. Full variable domain (outside the CDR3, taken from reference TRBV28 and TRBJ2-7): DVKVTQSSRYLVKRTGEKVFLECVQDMDHENMFWYRQDPGLGLRLIYFSYDVKMKEKGDIPEGYSVSREKKERFSLILESASTNQTSMYLCASRGTSGGESSYEQYFGPGTRLTVT.

The rearrangement joins TRBV7-2 to TRBJ2-5; D may be TRBD1 or TRBD2 (5 bases each). V lost 4 bases to trimming and J lost 4 bases, with 16 bases between them. The CDR3 extends over 15 amino acids. Per germline, CDR1 SGHTA and CDR2 FQGNSA. The CDR3 protein is CASSSGTIRGETQYF. The DNA for the CDR3 is TGTGCCAGCAGCTCCGGGACGATCCGGGGAGAGACCCAGTACTTC.

The chain uses TRBV4-1 and TRBJ1-4, with 7 bases matching TRBD1. Germline V gene sequence: CDR1 MGHRA, CDR2 YSYEKL. This CDR3 is built from 17 residues. J was trimmed by 8 bases and V by 1 base; bases with no gene match: 13. The CDR3 bases are TGCGCCAGCAGCCAAGGGCCGCAGACAGGGAGGGACGAAAAACTGTTTTTT. It yields the protein CASSQGPQTGRDEKLFF.

V gene TRBV30 combines with J gene TRBJ1-2, with D maybe TRBD1 (6 bases). The CDR3 length is 14 residues. V lost 7 bases to trimming and J lost 8 bases, with 23 bases between them. The germline V gene has CDR1 GTSNPN and CDR2 SVGIG (reference sequence). The CDR3 sequence: CASLPGVGPGGYTF. CDR3 DNA sequence: TGTGCCTCTCTTCCAGGGGTCGGCCCGGGGGGCTACACCTTC.

This sequence joins TRBV2 and TRBJ2-3, with D perhaps TRBD2 (6 bases). The CDR3 has 14 residues. Germline V gives CDR1 SNHLY, CDR2 FYNNEI. Deletions cut 7 bases from V and 2 bases from J, with 13 bases between. CDR3 amino acids: CASMAGTHTDTQYF. The CDR3, as DNA: TGTGCCAGCATGGCCGGGACTCACACAGATACGCAGTATTTT.

This sequence joins TRBV18 and TRBJ2-2, with D possibly matching TRBD2 (6 bases). The CDR3 runs 15 residues. In germline, CDR1 is KGHSH, CDR2 LQKENI. V lost 3 bases to trimming and J lost 5 bases, with 13 bases between them. The CDR3: CASSPGLGGTGELFF. The CDR3 nucleotides read TGTGCCAGCTCACCTGGACTCGGGGGTACCGGGGAGCTGTTTTTT.

The chain joins TRBV7-2 to TRBJ2-1; TRBD2 aligns across 8 bases. The CDR3 runs 13 residues. J was trimmed by 16 bases and V by 5 bases; bases with no gene match: 13. Per the germline V gene, CDR1 is SGHTA and CDR2 is FQGNSA. The CDR3 region is CASSLGGSGGCFF. CDR3 in DNA: TGTGCCAGCAGCCTTGGAGGGAGCGGGGGCTGCTTCTTC. Filled out from reference TRBV7-2 and TRBJ2-1, the complete variable domain reads GAGVSQSPSNKVTEKGKDVELRCDPISGHTALYWYRQSLGQGLEFLIYFQGNSAPDKSGLPSDRFSAERTGGSVSTLTIQRTQQEDSAVYLCASSLGGSGGCFFGPGTRLTVL.

The genes are TRBV9 and TRBJ1-1; 9 nucleotides agree with TRBD1. CDR1 SGDLS and CDR2 YYNGEE come from the germline V gene. The V gene end was trimmed by 0 bases and the J gene end by 2 bases; junction bases not matched to a gene: 8. The CDR3 loop spans 17 amino acids. The CDR3 nucleotides read TGTGCCAGCAGCGTAGAGGGACAGGGTCCTTCCAACACTGAAGCTTTCTTT. Translation gives CASSVEGQGPSNTEAFF.

The chain couples TRBV7-2 to TRBJ1-5, with 8 bases lining up with TRBD1. V trimming: 5 bases; J trimming: 1 base; junction bases outside the gene matches: 7. The CDR3 runs to 16 residues. Per germline, CDR1 SGHTA and CDR2 FQGNSA. The CDR3 DNA is TGTGCCAGCAGCCTCACAGGGGGTAGGAGCAATCAGCCCCAGCATTTT. Encoded protein: CASSLTGGRSNQPQHF.

This chain connects TRBV28 to TRBJ2-3, with a weak D call TRBD1 (6 bases). The CDR3 is made up of 13 amino acids. Germline CDR1 reads MDHEN; CDR2 reads SYDVKM. V shed 4 bases and J shed 1 base, with 6 bases lying between them. This CDR3 is CASSSGGTDTQYF. CDR3 sequence (DNA): TGTGCCAGCAGTTCAGGGGGCACAGATACGCAGTATTTT.

The chain is built from TRBV4-3 and TRBJ2-2; D is undetermined. CDR1 LGHNA and CDR2 YSLEER come from the germline V gene. CDR3 length: 15 residues. V was cut by 2 bases and J by 0 bases, with 7 bases left in between. CDR3 sequence reads: CASSQSSTNTGELFF. For the CDR3, the DNA is TGCGCCAGCAGCCAAAGTTCCACGAACACCGGGGAGCTGTTTTTT.

This chain links TRBV5-4 with TRBJ1-1; the match to TRBD1 covers 7 bases. J was trimmed by 5 bases and V by 0 bases; bases with no gene match: 7. Looked up from germline, CDR1 is SGHNT and CDR2 is YYREEE (reference sequence). The CDR3 sequence is 15 residues long. Written as DNA, the CDR3 is TGTGCCAGCAGCTTGGCGACAGGGATTGAGACTGAAGCTTTCTTT. Its protein product is CASSLATGIETEAFF. The entire variable domain, with the rest obtained from reference TRBV5-4 and TRBJ1-1, is as follows: ETGVTQSPTHLIKTRGQQVTLRCSSQSGHNTVSWYQQALGQGPQFIFQYYREEENGRGNFPPRFSGLQFPNYSSELNVNALELDDSALYLCASSLATGIETEAFFGQGTRLTVV.

This sequence joins TRBV5-1 and TRBJ1-6; weak D call: TRBD1 (6 bases). V was trimmed by 1 base and J by 11 bases, leaving 13 bases between them. This CDR3 region has 14 residues. CDR1 SGHRS and CDR2 YFSETQ come from the germline V gene. The CDR3 coding sequence is TGCGCCAGCAGCTTGTGGGGGGCGCGGACACCCCTCCACTTT. Its protein product is CASSLWGARTPLHF.

This clone was detected only a few times. V usage is TRBV5-1 and J usage is TRBJ1-5; TRBD1 might be the D (5 bases). CDR1 is SGHRS, CDR2 YFSETQ, per germline. V shed 0 bases and J shed 0 bases, with 7 bases lying between them. The CDR3 covers 15 residues. CDR3 residues: CASSLEGNSNQPQHF. The CDR3 coding sequence is TGCGCCAGCAGCTTGGAGGGGAATAGCAATCAGCCCCAGCATTTT. Filled out from reference TRBV5-1 and TRBJ1-5, the complete variable domain reads KAGVTQTPRYLIKTRGQQVTLSCSPISGHRSVSWYQQTPGQGLQFLFEYFSETQRNKGNFPGRFSGRQFSNSRSEMNVSTLELGDSALYLCASSLEGNSNQPQHFGDGTRLSIL.

The chain has TRBV4-1 and TRBJ1-1; 7 bases agree with TRBD1. This CDR3 comprises 14 residues. Germline V gives CDR1 MGHRA, CDR2 YSYEKL. V dropped 3 bases and J dropped 4; count of bases not matched to a gene: 5. CDR3 region: CASSQRQGGTEAFF. As DNA, the CDR3 is TGCGCCAGCAGCCAGAGACAGGGCGGCACTGAAGCTTTCTTT.

Comment on this clone: One junction end disagrees with the germline gene, perhaps due to a read error. This chain connects TRBV2 to TRBJ1-6, with 7 nucleotides matching TRBD1. The CDR3 totals 10 residues. CDR1 and CDR2 from the germline V gene are SNHLY and FYNNEI. This chain's CDR3 is CASRVDRYTF. The CDR3 bases are TGTGCCAGCAGGGTGGACAGGTACACATTT.

The chain is built from TRBV13 and TRBJ2-1, with 12 positions matching TRBD2. The ends lost 1 base at V and 12 bases at J; junction bases unmatched: 4. The germline gives CDR1 PRHDT, CDR2 FYEKMQ (reference sequence). The CDR3 is 14 residues long. CDR3 in amino acids: CASSLVTSGGTQFF. DNA of the CDR3: TGTGCCAGCAGCTTAGTAACTAGCGGGGGGACGCAGTTCTTC.

The chain uses TRBV7-2 and TRBJ2-7; possible D gene TRBD1, 6 bases. Trimming left V 8 bases short and J 3 bases short, with 20 bases between. This CDR3 spans 15 amino acids. Germline lookup yields CDR1 SGHTA and CDR2 FQGNSA. The CDR3 is CASAQAAGDIYEQYF. The CDR3 nucleotides read TGTGCCAGCGCTCAAGCGGCAGGGGATATCTACGAGCAGTACTTC.